Shown below are 18 T cell receptor beta chains from a single sample sequenced in a study of post-analysis software for immune sequencing data. Overall study findings and caveats: Patients showed TRBV5-6, TRBV5-1 and TRBV20-1 among five TRBV segments more frequent than in controls.

The TCR beta cDNA libraries carried unique molecular identifiers. MiXCR was run by TCRdb on the PCR reads, yielding one entry per CDR3 protein. This table holds about 460,000 distinct CDR3 sequences, over 35% found once. Antigen specificity for these receptors is unknown. The sample was blood. The source is a girl under 18 with multiple sclerosis.

The gene calls are TRBV11-2 and TRBJ2-1; no reliable D call. Deletions cut 5 bases from V and 0 bases from J, with 14 bases between. Germline CDR1 and CDR2: SGHAT and FQNNGV. CDR3 length: 16 residues. For the CDR3, the DNA is TGTGCCAGCAGCCCGATGTGGCAGGTCTCCTACAATGAGCAGTTCTTC. The encoded protein is CASSPMWQVSYNEQFF.

Only one count was recorded for this clonotype. V gene TRBV13 combines with J gene TRBJ1-1; a weak D match, TRBD1 (5 bases). CDR1 is PRHDT, CDR2 FYEKMQ, per germline (reference sequence). V shed 1 base and J shed 8 bases, with 14 bases lying between them. The CDR3 totals 14 residues. This chain's CDR3 is CASSLAGRVGEAFF. The CDR3 nucleotides are TGTGCCAGCAGCTTAGCCGGCAGGGTCGGAGAAGCTTTCTTT.

The V gene is TRBV6-4, the J gene TRBJ2-1, with TRBD1 identical over 9 bases. From germline, CDR1 is MRHNA and CDR2 SNTAGT. Trimming removed 8 bases from V and 7 bases from J; junction bases left unmatched: 15. The CDR3 is 16 residues long. The CDR3 DNA follows: TGTGCCAGCTCCCTTACCGGGACAGGGAGGCCAAATGAGCAGTTCTTC. It codes for CASSLTGTGRPNEQFF.

The sample holds a few counts of this clonotype. The chain is built from TRBV28 and TRBJ2-7; tentatively, D is TRBD2 (5 bases). Germline V lookup: CDR1 MDHEN, CDR2 SYDVKM. CDR3 length: 11 residues. V was shortened by 2 bases and J by 6 bases, with 5 bases between the two germline ends. The CDR3 here is CASSLSGEQYF. As DNA, the CDR3 is TGTGCCAGCAGTTTAAGCGGCGAGCAGTACTTC. Full variable domain (missing parts from reference TRBV28 and TRBJ2-7): DVKVTQSSRYLVKRTGEKVFLECVQDMDHENMFWYRQDPGLGLRLIYFSYDVKMKEKGDIPEGYSVSREKKERFSLILESASTNQTSMYLCASSLSGEQYFGPGTRLTVT.

The chain employs TRBV5-1 and TRBJ2-6; possible D gene TRBD1, 6 bases. From germline, CDR1 is SGHRS and CDR2 YFSETQ. V shed 7 bases and J shed 3 bases, with 14 bases lying between them. The CDR3 sequence is 15 residues long. The CDR3 is CASAFQGFGANVLTF. Written as DNA, the CDR3 is TGCGCCAGCGCTTTCCAGGGGTTTGGGGCCAACGTCCTGACTTTC.

V gene TRBV20-1 combines with J gene TRBJ2-7; D might be TRBD2 (6 bases). Between the trimmed V and J ends, which lost 0 bases and 1 base, there was a span of 19 bases. Germline lookup yields CDR1 DFQATT and CDR2 SNEGSKA (reference sequence). The CDR3 length is 17 residues. CDR3 residues: CSAREIPALLASYEQYF. As DNA, the CDR3 is TGCAGTGCTAGAGAAATCCCCGCGTTACTAGCATCCTACGAGCAGTACTTC.

V usage is TRBV6-1 and J usage is TRBJ2-1; no clear D. V lost 0 bases, J lost 4 bases, and 13 bases lay in between. Germline V gene sequence: CDR1 MNHNS, CDR2 SASEGT. There are 16 residues in the CDR3. The CDR3 DNA sequence: TGTGCCAGCAGTGAAGCGCCGCTGTCGGTATACAATGAGCAGTTCTTC. This translates into CASSEAPLSVYNEQFF.

This clonotype was detected a few times. The rearrangement uses TRBV29-1 and TRBJ2-5; 7 nucleotides agree with TRBD1. Trimming at V came to 6 bases and at J to 5 bases, leaving 12 bases not matched to a gene. This CDR3 contains 14 residues. The V gene's germline CDR1 is SQVTM and CDR2 ANQGSEA. The CDR3 coding sequence is TGCAGCGTCGTTACAGGGGTTCACGGGGAGACCCAGTACTTC. Translated, it gives CSVVTGVHGETQYF. The full variable domain, rest sourced from reference TRBV29-1 and TRBJ2-5, is SAVISQKPSRDICQRGTSLTIQCQVDSQVTMMFWYRQQPGQSLTLIATANQGSEATYESGFVIDKFPISRPNLTFSTLTVSNMSPEDSSIYLCSVVTGVHGETQYFGPGTRLLVL.

This clonotype has a handful of counts. V and J are TRBV6-1 and TRBJ1-5; weak D call: TRBD1 (6 bases). This CDR3 has 14 amino acids. Trimming pared 2 bases from V and 6 bases from J, leaving 11 bases between. Germline V gene lookup returns CDR1 MNHNS and CDR2 SASEGT. This CDR3 reads CASSEPTGSQPQHF. In nucleotides, the CDR3 is TGTGCCAGCAGTGAACCCACAGGGAGTCAGCCCCAGCATTTT.

This clonotype has a handful of counts. The chain is built from TRBV7-3 and TRBJ2-3; 16 bases map to TRBD2. Trimming at V came to 1 base and at J to 0 bases, leaving 4 bases not matched to a gene. Germline lookup yields CDR1 SGHTA and CDR2 FQGTGA. The CDR3 covers 19 residues. CDR3 sequence: CASSLKGTSGRESTDTQYF. The CDR3 nucleotides read TGTGCCAGCAGCTTAAAGGGGACTAGCGGGAGGGAGAGCACAGATACGCAGTATTTT.

As regards this clonotype: An end of the junction differs from the germline gene, which may be a read error. The V call is TRBV29-1, the J call TRBJ1-1; 8 bases match TRBD1. This CDR3 has 13 residues. Germline lookup yields CDR1 SQVTM and CDR2 ANQGSEA. The CDR3 region is CSTETGVNTEAYF. The CDR3 region has the DNA TGCAGCACCGAGACAGGGGTGAACACTGAAGCTTACTTT.

The chain uses TRBV6-1 and TRBJ2-6; D is unclear. Per germline, CDR1 MNHNS and CDR2 SASEGT. Trimming removed 4 bases from V and 3 bases from J, with 13 bases in between. The CDR3 covers 16 residues. In nucleotides, the CDR3 is TGTGCCAGCAGTGTACGAGTGTCGGGTGGGGCCAACGTCCTGACTTTC. Translation: CASSVRVSGGANVLTF.

This clonotype has more than one count but fewer than ten. The chain's CDR3 is CASSLVPTGLQPQHF. CDR3 sequence (DNA): TGTGCCAGCAGCTTAGTCCCTACAGGGTTGCAGCCCCAGCATTTT. The chain is built from TRBV7-2 and TRBJ1-5, with a weak D call TRBD1 (6 bases). V shed 1 base and J shed 7 bases, with 14 bases lying between them. The CDR3 runs to 15 residues. Germline V lookup: CDR1 SGHTA, CDR2 FQGNSA.

The chain joins TRBV24-1 to TRBJ2-1; 12 nucleotides line up with TRBD2. This CDR3 is 16 amino acids long. V was pared by 5 bases and J by 0 bases, with 1 base of the junction left unmatched. Germline V gene lookup returns CDR1 KGHDR and CDR2 SFDVKD. CDR3 residues: CATSVTSGSSYNEQFF. As DNA, the CDR3 is TGTGCCACCAGTGTGACTAGCGGGAGCTCCTACAATGAGCAGTTCTTC.

CDR3 sequence (DNA): TGCAGCGTTGATAAGGGCTCCTACGAGCAGTACTTC. Translation: CSVDKGSYEQYF. The rearrangement joins TRBV29-1 to TRBJ2-7; D gene uncertain. CDR3 size: 12 residues. Germline V CDR1 and CDR2: SQVTM, ANQGSEA. Trimming removed 3 bases from V and 0 bases from J, with 6 bases in between.

This clonotype was observed a single time. The chain joins TRBV3-1 to TRBJ2-1; the match to TRBD2 covers 11 bases. Unmatched junction bases numbered 8, after V lost 4 bases and J lost 3 bases. This CDR3 region has 17 residues. The germline V gene has CDR1 LGHDT and CDR2 YNNKEL (reference sequence). CDR3 DNA: TGTGCCAGCAGCCTACTCACTAGCGGGAGTGTCTACAATGAGCAGTTCTTC. Protein sequence: CASSLLTSGSVYNEQFF.

This clonotype was seen a few times. V is TRBV4-2 and J is TRBJ2-7, with 9 bases matching TRBD2. The germline V gene encodes CDR1 LGHNA and CDR2 YNFKEQ. Trimming took 0 bases from V and 0 from J; bases not matched to a gene: 6. The CDR3 has 17 amino acids. CDR3 sequence: CASSQDFASGDSYEQYF. In DNA form, the CDR3 reads TGTGCCAGCAGCCAAGATTTCGCTAGCGGGGACTCCTACGAGCAGTACTTC.

This clonotype came up a few times. The chain couples TRBV11-1 to TRBJ2-7, with 9 bases identical to TRBD2. Germline V CDR1 and CDR2: SGHAT, FQDESV (reference sequence). The V segment lost 5 bases and the J segment 3 bases; nucleotides outside the gene matches: 26. There are 21 residues in the CDR3. The DNA of the CDR3 is TGTGCCAGCAGCCCCGCCGGGACAGAGACTAGCGGTACACCAAACGTCTACGAGCAGTACTTC. As protein: CASSPAGTETSGTPNVYEQYF.